This T cell receptor (beta chain) was sequenced for a study of blood T cells in healthy people across ages. Trimming pared 0 bases from V and 5 bases from J, leaving 12 bases between. Looked up from germline, CDR1 is SGHRS and CDR2 is YFSETQ. This CDR3 spans 15 amino acids. It was with a sample-barcoded 5' primer and a J-beta primer mix that a second PCR of roughly 6 to 12 cycles was run. TCRdb re-analysed the 5' RACE reads in MiXCR, keeping a single row per CDR3 protein. The sample has 730,000 or so distinct CDR3 sequences; about 40% are singletons. This receptor was taken from a woman aged 55-70 years in good health. The sequenced sample consisted of blood. V is TRBV5-1 and J is TRBJ2-4; possibly TRBD2 for D (6 bases). This chain's CDR3 is CASSLAGGSQNIQYF. CDR3 nucleotide sequence: TGCGCCAGCAGCTTGGCCGGGGGATCCCAAAACATTCAGTACTTC.